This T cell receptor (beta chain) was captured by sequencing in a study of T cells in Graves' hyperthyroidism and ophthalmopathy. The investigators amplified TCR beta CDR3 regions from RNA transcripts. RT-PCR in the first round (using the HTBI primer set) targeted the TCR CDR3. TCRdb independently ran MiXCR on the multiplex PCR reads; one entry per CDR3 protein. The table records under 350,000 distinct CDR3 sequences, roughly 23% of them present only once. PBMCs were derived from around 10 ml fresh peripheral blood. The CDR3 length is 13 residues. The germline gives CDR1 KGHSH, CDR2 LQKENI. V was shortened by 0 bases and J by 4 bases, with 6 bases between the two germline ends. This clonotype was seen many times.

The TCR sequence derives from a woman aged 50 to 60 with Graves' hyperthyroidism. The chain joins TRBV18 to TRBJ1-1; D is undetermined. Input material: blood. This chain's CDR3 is CASSPPASTEAFF. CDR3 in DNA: TGTGCCAGCTCACCACCGGCGAGCACTGAAGCTTTCTTT. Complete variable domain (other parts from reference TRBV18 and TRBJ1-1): NAGVMQNPRHLVRRRGQEARLRCSPMKGHSHVYWYRQLPEEGLKFMVYLQKENIIDESGMPKERFSAEFPKEGPSILRIQQVVRGDSAAYFCASSPPASTEAFFGQGTRLTVV.